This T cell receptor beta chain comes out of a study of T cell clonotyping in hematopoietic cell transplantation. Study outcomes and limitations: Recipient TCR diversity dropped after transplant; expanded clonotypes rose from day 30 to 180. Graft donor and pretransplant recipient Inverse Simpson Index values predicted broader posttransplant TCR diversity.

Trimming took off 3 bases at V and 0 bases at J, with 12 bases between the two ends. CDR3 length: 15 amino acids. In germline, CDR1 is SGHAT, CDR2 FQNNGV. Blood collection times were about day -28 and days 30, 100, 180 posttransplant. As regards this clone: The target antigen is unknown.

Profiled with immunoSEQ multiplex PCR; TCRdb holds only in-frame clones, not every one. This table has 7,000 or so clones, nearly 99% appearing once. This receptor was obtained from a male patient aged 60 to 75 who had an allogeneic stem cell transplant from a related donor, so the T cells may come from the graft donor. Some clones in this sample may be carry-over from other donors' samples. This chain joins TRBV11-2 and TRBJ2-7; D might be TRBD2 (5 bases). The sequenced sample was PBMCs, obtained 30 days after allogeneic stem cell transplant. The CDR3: CASSFARVSSYEQYF. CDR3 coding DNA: TGTGCCAGCAGCTTCGCGCGGGTATCCTCCTACGAGCAGTACTTC.